This TCR beta chain was obtained from a study of blood T cell repertoires in COVID-19. Germline assignment: CDR1 LNHDA and CDR2 SQIVND (reference sequence). The CDR3 totals 11 residues. Trimming removed 8 bases at V and 3 bases at J, with 5 bases between. The assay was immunoSEQ multiplex PCR, and TCRdb's table has in-frame clones only and misses some. The sample comprises about 140,000 clones, approximately 80% of which are singletons, and 3.5% to 5.5% rests with the top ten. A single count supports this clone. This CDR3 is also generated by other DNA sequences in the sample. The sequenced sample was peripheral blood. This receptor was taken from an elderly woman with active or convalescent COVID-19. The rearrangement links TRBV19 to TRBJ2-1; possibly TRBD2 for D (5 bases). The CDR3 DNA reads as TGTGCCAGTCGGGACTACAATGAGCAGTTCTTC. Translation gives CASRDYNEQFF.